This TCR beta chain was recorded in a study of T cell responses to AZD1222 COVID-19 vaccine. The repertoire was sequenced with immunoSEQ multiplex PCR; TCRdb's copy has only in-frame clones and lacks some. The data hold 160,000 or so clones, with 90% to 95% observed a single time. Germline lookup yields CDR1 SGDLS and CDR2 YYNGEE. V shed 0 bases and J 4 bases; nucleotides not matched to a gene: 9. The CDR3 runs to 17 residues. The chain has TRBV9 and TRBJ2-3; 9 nucleotides match TRBD2. This specimen consisted of peripheral blood, obtained 28 days after the second AZD1222 dose. This sequence was found in an adult who received the AZD1222 COVID-19 vaccine. The CDR3 spells CASSVAGAGGPADTQYF. CDR3 DNA: TGTGCCAGCAGCGTAGCCGGCGCGGGAGGGCCGGCAGATACGCAGTATTTT.